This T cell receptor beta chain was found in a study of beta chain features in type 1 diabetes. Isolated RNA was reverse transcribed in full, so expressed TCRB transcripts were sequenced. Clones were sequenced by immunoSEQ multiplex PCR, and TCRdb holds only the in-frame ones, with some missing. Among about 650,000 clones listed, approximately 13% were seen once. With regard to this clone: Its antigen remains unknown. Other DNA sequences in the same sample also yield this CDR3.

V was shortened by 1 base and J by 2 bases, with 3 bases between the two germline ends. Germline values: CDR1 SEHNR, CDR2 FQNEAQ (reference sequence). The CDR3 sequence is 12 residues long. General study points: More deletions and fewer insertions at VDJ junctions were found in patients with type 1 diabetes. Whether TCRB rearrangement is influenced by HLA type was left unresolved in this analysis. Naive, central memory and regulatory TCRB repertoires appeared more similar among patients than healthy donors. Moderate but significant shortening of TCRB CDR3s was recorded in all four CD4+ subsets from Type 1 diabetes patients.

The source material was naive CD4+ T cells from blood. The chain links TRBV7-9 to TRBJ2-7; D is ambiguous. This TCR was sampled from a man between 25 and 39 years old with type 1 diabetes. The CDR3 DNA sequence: TGTGCCAGCAGCTTAGGTGCCTACGAGCAGTACTTC. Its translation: CASSLGAYEQYF. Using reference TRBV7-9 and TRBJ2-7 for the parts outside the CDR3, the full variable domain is DTGVSQNPRHKITKRGQNVTFRCDPISEHNRLYWYRQTLGQGPEFLTYFQNEAQLEKSRLLSDRFSAERPKGSFSTLEIQRTEQGDSAMYLCASSLGAYEQYFGPGTRLTVT.